These 29 T cell receptor beta chains were sequenced from one sample in a study of blood T cells in healthy people across ages. Together with a sample-barcoded 5' primer, a J-beta primer mix was included in a second PCR lasting roughly 6 to 12 cycles. TCRdb re-called the 5' RACE reads through MiXCR, storing one row per CDR3 protein. Among 600,000 to 900,000 distinct CDR3 sequences listed, roughly 24% were seen once. The data were also submitted as part of a second study, on T cells of mothers and their children.

Sequencing was done on a sample of blood. These receptors were taken from a boy younger than 18 in good health.

The chain employs TRBV24-1 and TRBJ1-5; D unresolved. With 3 bases removed from V and 1 base from J, the gap between germline ends came to 3 bases. CDR1 KGHDR and CDR2 SFDVKD come from the germline V gene. The CDR3 extends over 13 amino acids. The CDR3 sequence: CATSDDSNQPQHF. In DNA form, the CDR3 reads TGTGCCACCAGTGATGACAGCAATCAGCCCCAGCATTTT.

This clonotype was observed at least ten times. The chain has TRBV10-3 and TRBJ2-7, with a tentative D call TRBD2 (7 bases). Germline V lookup: CDR1 ENHRY, CDR2 SYGVKD. The CDR3 has 13 residues. The V end was cut by 8 bases, the J end by 3 bases, with 14 bases between. The CDR3 loop is CAIGRGIDYEQYF. The CDR3 DNA sequence: TGTGCCATCGGGAGGGGGATAGACTACGAGCAGTACTTC.

This clonotype came up a few times. V gene TRBV10-2 combines with J gene TRBJ2-7; D unresolved. Germline CDR1 is WSHSY and CDR2 is SAAADI. V lost 3 bases and J 5 bases, leaving 11 bases between the germline ends. The CDR3 totals 13 residues. CDR3 loop: CASSDFSANEQYF. The CDR3 DNA sequence: TGCGCCAGCAGTGATTTTTCGGCCAACGAGCAGTACTTC.

The CDR3 here is CASSVRGRGQDEAFF. The CDR3 region has the DNA TGTGCCAGCAGCGTAAGGGGCAGGGGGCAGGATGAAGCTTTCTTT. This chain joins TRBV9 and TRBJ1-1; 8 bases line up with TRBD1. CDR1 is SGDLS and CDR2 is YYNGEE in the germline V gene. With 1 base clipped from V and 7 bases from J, the junction kept 9 bases outside the gene matches. The CDR3 contains 15 residues.

The chain joins TRBV6-6 to TRBJ1-1; perhaps TRBD1 as D (5 bases). This CDR3 has 12 residues. CDR1 and CDR2 from the germline V gene are MNHNY and SVGAGI (reference sequence). V lost 8 bases and J lost 3, with 10 bases in between. The CDR3 sequence: CASARVDTEAFF. Written as DNA, the CDR3 is TGTGCCAGCGCCAGGGTTGACACTGAAGCTTTCTTT.

With respect to this clonotype: At one end the junction does not follow the germline gene, possibly because of a read error. The chain employs TRBV14 and TRBJ2-1; D is undetermined. The CDR3 has 14 amino acids. Germline V CDR1 and CDR2: SGHDN, FVKESK. CDR3 sequence (DNA): TGTGCCAGCAGCCAATATTTAGCCCGCGATGAACAGTTCTTC. It yields the protein CASSQYLARDEQFF.

This clonotype turned up a few times. This chain uses TRBV12-3 or TRBV12-4 with TRBJ2-3, with 8 nucleotides matching TRBD2. The CDR3 length is 19 residues. Trimming cost V 5 bases and J 3 bases; bases outside gene matches: 19. CDR3 DNA sequence: TGTGCCAGCAGTCTACGAGTGCGGCGGCACACGGGGGGGACAGATACGCAGTATTTT. Its protein product is CASSLRVRRHTGGTDTQYF.

The rearrangement links TRBV10-3 to TRBJ1-1; D remains unclear. Germline CDR1 ENHRY, CDR2 SYGVKD. The CDR3 consists of 14 residues. Trimming cost V 4 bases and J 1 base, with 10 bases left between them. The CDR3 DNA sequence: TGTGCCATCAGTGGGGCAGCTGAGAACACTGAAGCTTTCTTT. This codes for CAISGAAENTEAFF.

In this sample, this clonotype turned up a few times. The CDR3 carries no conserved terminal phenylalanine or tryptophan, so it likely arises from a read error. V usage is TRBV6-5 and J usage is TRBJ1-1; D not resolved. Trimming took 0 bases from V and 4 from J, leaving 9 bases between them. CDR3 length: 14 residues. Germline CDR1 reads MNHEY; CDR2 reads SVGAGI. The CDR3 loop reads CASSYSNLGTEAFL. CDR3 DNA sequence: TGTGCCAGCAGTTACTCGAATCTGGGCACTGAAGCTTTCCTT.

This clonotype came up a few times. The chain recombines TRBV9 with TRBJ1-4; 7 bases map to TRBD1. Germline lookup yields CDR1 SGDLS and CDR2 YYNGEE. After removal of 4 bases from V and 7 bases from J, the junction contained 10 bases not matched to a gene. The CDR3 covers 15 residues. CDR3 DNA sequence: TGTGCCAGCAGCCGAGAACAGGGGTCGAGTGAAAAACTGTTTTTT. Residues: CASSREQGSSEKLFF.

This clonotype was counted between two and nine times. The rearrangement uses TRBV5-1 and TRBJ2-5, with D unclear. The last part of the DNA fits TRBJ2-1 better; the J call may be wrong. From germline, CDR1 is SGHRS and CDR2 YFSETQ. The CDR3 runs to 14 residues. The CDR3 sequence: CASSLERPEYEQFF. The CDR3 DNA sequence: TGCGCCAGCAGCTTGGAGAGGCCAGAATACGAGCAGTTCTTC.

The chain employs TRBV5-1 and TRBJ2-5; possible D gene TRBD2, 6 bases. The CDR3 runs to 14 residues. Germline assignment: CDR1 SGHRS and CDR2 YFSETQ. V was pared by 4 bases and J by 7 bases, with 17 bases between. The CDR3 region has the DNA TGCGCCAGCAGCCCCCGACTAGACGAAGGGACCCAGTACTTC. It specifies CASSPRLDEGTQYF.

CDR3 sequence (DNA): TGCGCCAGCAGCTCCCAGGGTCTCAATCAGCCCCAGCATTTT. Translation gives CASSSQGLNQPQHF. The chain uses TRBV5-1 and TRBJ1-5, with a weak D call TRBD1 (5 bases). Trimming removed 3 bases at V and 3 bases at J, with 10 bases between. The CDR3 is 14 residues long. The V gene's germline CDR1 is SGHRS and CDR2 YFSETQ.

This clonotype was seen a handful of times. The CDR3 loop reads CASSPPTEGPEAFF. In nucleotides, the CDR3 is TGTGCCAGCAGTCCCCCGACGGAGGGACCTGAAGCTTTCTTT. This chain links TRBV6-6 with TRBJ1-1, with D perhaps matching TRBD1 (5 bases). V was cut by 5 bases and J by 6 bases, with 16 bases left in between. CDR1 MNHNY and CDR2 SVGAGI come from the germline V gene (reference sequence). The CDR3 covers 14 residues.

This chain connects TRBV20-1 to TRBJ2-3; 11 nucleotides line up with TRBD2. The CDR3 has 16 residues. J gave up 5 bases and V 0 bases, and 7 bases lay outside the gene matches. The V gene's germline CDR1 is DFQATT and CDR2 SNEGSKA (reference sequence). The CDR3 DNA reads TGCAGTGCTAGAGATCAGGCTAGCGGGGGGATAGATACGCAGTATTTT. This encodes CSARDQASGGIDTQYF.

The CDR3 nucleotides are TGCGCCAGCAGCCAAGACGGGACAGTAGGTTACATTCAGTACTTC. The encoded protein is CASSQDGTVGYIQYF. V is TRBV4-1 and J is TRBJ2-4; the match to TRBD1 covers 7 bases. V lost 0 bases and J lost 8; bases outside the gene matches: 7. Germline CDR1 and CDR2: MGHRA and YSYEKL. This CDR3 contains 15 residues.

V usage is TRBV20-1 and J usage is TRBJ2-1, with D tentatively TRBD1 or TRBD2 (5 bases each). V was trimmed by 1 base and J by 4 bases, leaving 11 bases between them. Germline CDR1 reads DFQATT; CDR2 reads SNEGSKA (reference sequence). This CDR3 is 14 amino acids long. CDR3 bases: TGCAGTGCTAGAGCGAGGGGACCGTACAATGAGCAGTTCTTC. Protein: CSARARGPYNEQFF.

The rearrangement links TRBV28 to TRBJ2-5; D possibly corresponds to TRBD2 (6 bases). CDR1 is MDHEN and CDR2 is SYDVKM in the germline V gene. V was shortened by 6 bases and J by 5 bases, with 22 bases between the two germline ends. There are 16 residues in the CDR3. The CDR3 reads CASSRPRGGTGETQYF. Written as DNA, the CDR3 is TGTGCCAGCAGCCGACCTCGGGGCGGGACTGGGGAGACCCAGTACTTC.

The V and J genes are TRBV3-1 and TRBJ2-5; TRBD1 matches 9 bases. J lost 4 bases, V lost 1 base, and 7 bases had no gene match. The CDR3 covers 16 residues. From germline, CDR1 is LGHDT and CDR2 YNNKEL (reference sequence). The CDR3 spells CASSQGWDRDRETQYF. In DNA, the CDR3 is TGTGCCAGCAGCCAAGGATGGGACAGGGATCGAGAGACCCAGTACTTC.

The rearrangement joins TRBV24-1 to TRBJ2-3; a weak D match, TRBD2 (5 bases). The CDR3 is made up of 14 amino acids. Germline V CDR1 and CDR2: KGHDR, SFDVKD. Trimming took off 9 bases at V and 2 bases at J, with 14 bases between the two ends. The CDR3 nucleotides are TGTGCCACCCAAGGGAGTGGGGACACAGATACGCAGTATTTT. It is translated as CATQGSGDTDTQYF.

The chain recombines TRBV9 with TRBJ2-5; either TRBD1 or TRBD2 may supply D (6 bases each). CDR1 is SGDLS and CDR2 is YYNGEE in the germline V gene. CDR3 size: 14 residues. V was clipped by 4 bases and J by 4 bases, with 14 bases between them. CDR3 sequence: CASSITQGGETQYF. The CDR3, as DNA: TGTGCCAGCAGCATCACACAGGGAGGAGAGACCCAGTACTTC.

This sequence joins TRBV5-1 and TRBJ2-4; the D call may be TRBD1 or TRBD2 (5 bases each). The CDR3 extends over 14 amino acids. V was pared by 1 base and J by 4 bases, with 9 bases between. Germline lookup yields CDR1 SGHRS and CDR2 YFSETQ. CDR3 loop: CASSLHGTKNIQYF. The CDR3, as DNA: TGCGCCAGCAGCTTGCACGGGACGAAAAACATTCAGTACTTC.

About this clonotype itself: An end of the junction does not agree with germline; a read error may underlie this. The chain carries TRBV11-2 and TRBJ2-5, with TRBD1 matching over 7 bases. The assigned J gene may be wrong: the sequence end matches TRBJ2-1 better. This CDR3 comprises 16 residues. Per the germline V gene, CDR1 is SGHAT and CDR2 is FQNNGV. In DNA, the CDR3 is TGTGCCAGCAGCCCCAGAAGGGACAGCGCCTACGATGAGCAGTTCTTC. Amino acid sequence: CASSPRRDSAYDEQFF.

The rearrangement links TRBV29-1 to TRBJ2-5; D could derive from TRBD1 or TRBD2 (5 bases each). The J call could be wrong; TRBJ2-1 is a better fit for the DNA end. Per the germline V gene, CDR1 is SQVTM and CDR2 is ANQGSEA. The CDR3 is made up of 12 amino acids. The DNA of the CDR3 is TGCAGCGTTGAACCGGGGCGGAATGAGCAGTTCTTC. It codes for CSVEPGRNEQFF.

The rearrangement joins TRBV6-6 to TRBJ2-7, with D perhaps matching TRBD1 (6 bases). CDR3 length: 14 residues. In germline, CDR1 is MNHNY, CDR2 SVGAGI (reference sequence). V lost 4 bases to trimming and J lost 2 bases, with 12 bases between them. CDR3 loop: CASSFLTGTYEQYF. The CDR3 nucleotides are TGTGCCAGCAGTTTCCTAACAGGGACCTACGAGCAGTACTTC.

A few counts support this clonotype. CDR3 sequence reads: CSALLVGGDETQYF. In nucleotides, the CDR3 is TGCAGTGCTCTACTCGTGGGGGGTGACGAGACCCAGTACTTC. The rearrangement joins TRBV20-1 to TRBJ2-5, with D maybe TRBD2 (6 bases). Germline assignment: CDR1 DFQATT and CDR2 SNEGSKA (reference sequence). Between the trimmed V and J ends, which lost 5 bases and 5 bases, there was a span of 18 bases. This CDR3 contains 14 residues.

V gene TRBV12-3 or TRBV12-4 combines with J gene TRBJ2-5; perhaps TRBD2 as D (5 bases). The CDR3 sequence is 15 residues long. Trimming removed 6 bases at V and 2 bases at J, with 16 bases between. CDR3 nucleotide sequence: TGTGCCAGCAGCTCTCAACGGGAACCTCAAGAGACCCAGTACTTC. This translates into CASSSQREPQETQYF.

The CDR3 protein is CASTGGGSREKLFF. In DNA, the CDR3 is TGTGCCAGCACCGGTGGTGGGTCCCGGGAAAAACTGTTTTTT. This chain joins TRBV12-3 or TRBV12-4 and TRBJ1-4; no definite D call. CDR3 size: 14 residues. V lost 7 bases and J lost 8, with 17 bases in between.

The chain uses TRBV27 and TRBJ2-7, with 12 bases that match TRBD2. This CDR3 is 17 amino acids long. The J segment lost 0 bases and the V segment lost 5 bases, leaving 8 bases of the junction unmatched. In germline, CDR1 is MNHEY, CDR2 SMNVEV (reference sequence). The CDR3 DNA follows: TGTGCCAGCAGTCGGACTAGCGGGGCCCCTAGCTCCTACGAGCAGTACTTC. Translating gives CASSRTSGAPSSYEQYF.